This TCR beta chain is drawn from a study of T-cell memory formation after mild COVID-19. A few counts support this clonotype. TCRdb recomputed calls from the 5' RACE reads with MiXCR, one row per CDR3 protein. The data show under 250,000 distinct CDR3 sequences, with over 9.5% seen just once and 2.5% to 3.5% held by the top ten. V was trimmed by 6 bases and J by 8 bases, leaving 16 bases between them. There are 13 residues in the CDR3. The germline V gene has CDR1 MNHNS and CDR2 SASEGT. The V gene is TRBV6-1, the J gene TRBJ1-2, with D uncertain. Sample: PBMCs or a T cell subset sorted from them (not recorded which). The sequence was collected from a man aged 18-30 years who had mild COVID-19 (a few samples of this study predate the infection). Cell type and time point are not known. CDR3 sequence (DNA): TGTGCCAGCAGCCCCCCTGGGGATAGGGGCTACACCTTC. This translates into CASSPPGDRGYTF.